This TCR beta chain was sequenced for a study of blood T cell repertoires in COVID-19. The CDR3 is made up of 14 amino acids. Germline lookup yields CDR1 MNHEY and CDR2 SVGAGI. Trimming cost V 6 bases and J 2 bases; bases outside gene matches: 6. The method was immunoSEQ multiplex PCR; TCRdb's version includes in-frame clones alone and lacks a portion of them. Among some 260,000 clones, about 70% were seen once, and the ten largest hold about 3.1%. This clone was seen a handful of times. Sequencing input: peripheral blood. The gene calls are TRBV6-5 and TRBJ2-5; TRBD1 agrees at 7 bases. The origin of this receptor is a woman of 80 years or more with acute or convalescent COVID-19. The CDR3 coding sequence is TGTGCCAGCAGGACAGGGCTGTTGCAAGAGACCCAGTACTTC. Translating gives CASRTGLLQETQYF.